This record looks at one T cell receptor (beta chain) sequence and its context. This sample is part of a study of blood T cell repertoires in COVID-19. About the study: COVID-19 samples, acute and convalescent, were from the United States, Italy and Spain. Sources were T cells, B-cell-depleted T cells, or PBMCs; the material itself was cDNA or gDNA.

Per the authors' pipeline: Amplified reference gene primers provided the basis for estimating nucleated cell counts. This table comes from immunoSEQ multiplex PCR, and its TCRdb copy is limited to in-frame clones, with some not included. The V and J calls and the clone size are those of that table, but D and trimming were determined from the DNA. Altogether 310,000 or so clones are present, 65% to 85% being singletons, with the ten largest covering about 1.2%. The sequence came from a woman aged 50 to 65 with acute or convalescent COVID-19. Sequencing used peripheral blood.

The CDR3 bases are TGTGCCAGCAGCGGGACTAGCGGTATGAATGAGCAGTTCTTC. Translating gives CASSGTSGMNEQFF. The chain joins TRBV9 to TRBJ2-1; 10 positions match TRBD2. The CDR3 extends over 14 amino acids. The V gene's germline CDR1 is SGDLS and CDR2 YYNGEE. V lost 3 bases and J lost 7; bases outside the gene matches: 4.